This is a list of T cell receptor beta chains from one sample in a study of T cell responses to AZD1222 COVID-19 vaccine. TCRdb's table, derived via immunoSEQ multiplex PCR, lists solely in-frame clones and lacks some. The sample has a few hundred thousand clones; more than 80% are singletons. The sequencing used peripheral blood, collected on day 0 of AZD1222 vaccination. The source is an adult in good health. CDR3s include the opening cysteine and the closing phenylalanine or tryptophan. The order of the fields is D gene, J gene, V gene, clone size, CDR3 protein, CDR3 DNA. The D gene is left open where the match is weak. The size entry is marked missing in some rows and otherwise reads once, few, many or a size class.

NA | TRBJ1-1 | TRBV28 | NA | CASSLRTYFPEAFF | TGTGCCAGCAGTTTACGAACGTACTTCCCTGAAGCTTTCTTT
NA | TRBJ1-5 | TRBV28 | NA | CASSLSGYSNQPQHF | TGTGCCAGCAGTTTATCCGGTTATAGCAATCAGCCCCAGCATTTT
NA | TRBJ1-4 | TRBV5-5 | NA | CASSWDRPLGEKLFF | TGTGCCAGCAGCTGGGACCGCCCTCTGGGGGAAAAACTGTTTTTT
NA | TRBJ2-7 | TRBV3-1/TRBV3-2 | NA | CASSQDPYYEQYF | TGTGCCAGCAGCCAAGACCCATACTACGAGCAGTACTTC
TRBD1 | TRBJ1-4 | TRBV3-1/TRBV3-2 | NA | CASSYPGGTGEKLFF | TGTGCCAGCAGTTACCCAGGGGGCACTGGTGAAAAACTGTTTTTT
TRBD1 | TRBJ1-6 | TRBV2 | NA | CASIFGTDNSPLHF | TGTGCCAGCATTTTTGGGACAGATAATTCACCCCTCCACTTT
NA | TRBJ1-5 | TRBV28 | NA | CASRGGALSSKPQHF | TGTGCCAGCAGGGGGGGGGCCCTATCGTCAAAGCCCCAGCATTTT
NA | TRBJ1-6 | TRBV28 | NA | CASTVGRVSLHF | TGTGCCAGCACCGTTGGTAGGGTATCCCTCCACTTT
TRBD1 | TRBJ2-3 | TRBV7-9 | NA | CASSVSTGDTQYF | TGTGCCAGCAGCGTCTCGACAGGGGATACGCAGTATTTT
NA | TRBJ1-6 | TRBV10-2 | NA | CAAWTLGVDSPLHF | TGCGCCGCGTGGACTCTCGGTGTTGATTCACCCCTCCACTTT
NA | TRBJ2-1 | TRBV20-1 | NA | CSASTRNEQFF | TGCAGTGCTAGTACCAGAAATGAGCAGTTCTTC
NA | TRBJ1-1 | TRBV27 | NA | CASSLGTEAFF | TGTGCCAGCAGTTTAGGCACTGAAGCTTTCTTT
NA | TRBJ1-2 | TRBV11-2 | once | CASSPRGGRVNGYTF | TGTGCCAGCAGCCCGAGGGGTGGCAGGGTGAATGGCTACACCTTC
NA | TRBJ1-3 | TRBV7-8 | NA | CASSTPGSSGNTIYF | TGTGCCAGCAGCACCCCAGGGAGCTCTGGAAACACCATATATTTT
NA | TRBJ2-3 | TRBV6-4 | NA | CASSDSVTSGASAQYF | TGTGCCAGCAGTGACTCGGTCACCTCCGGGGCGAGTGCGCAGTATTTT
NA | TRBJ2-1 | TRBV30 | NA | CAWSVPGVREQFF | TGTGCCTGGAGTGTACCGGGAGTCCGTGAGCAGTTCTTC
NA | TRBJ2-7 | TRBV28 | NA | CASRLNYEQYF | TGTGCCAGCAGACTGAACTACGAGCAGTACTTC
NA | TRBJ2-1 | TRBV7-9 | NA | CASSLGSSSYNEQFF | TGTGCCAGCAGCTTAGGTTCTAGCTCCTACAATGAGCAGTTCTTC
TRBD2 | TRBJ2-5 | TRBV6-6 | NA | CASREGLAGAGETQYF | TGTGCCAGCAGGGAGGGACTAGCGGGAGCGGGGGAGACCCAGTACTTC
TRBD1 | TRBJ1-4 | TRBV23-1 | NA | CASSQPRQGDEKLFF | TGCGCCAGCAGTCAACCCAGACAGGGTGATGAAAAACTGTTTTTT
NA | TRBJ2-7 | TRBV28 | NA | CASSPAPTGTYEQYF | TGTGCCAGCAGTCCCGCCCCGACAGGGACTTACGAGCAGTACTTC
NA | TRBJ1-1 | TRBV3-1/TRBV3-2 | NA | CASSQEVSRTEAFF | TGTGCCAGCAGCCAAGAGGTGTCCAGGACTGAAGCTTTCTTT
NA | TRBJ2-3 | TRBV4-2 | NA | CASSQALADTDTQYF | TGTGCCAGCAGCCAGGCCTTAGCGGATACAGATACGCAGTATTTT
NA | TRBJ2-1 | TRBV28 | NA | CASSFRMRRALNEQFF | TGTGCCAGCAGTTTTCGCATGCGCAGGGCATTAAATGAGCAGTTCTTC
NA | TRBJ1-1 | TRBV20-1 | NA | CSAARGTEAFF | TGCAGTGCGGCCCGGGGCACTGAAGCTTTCTTT
TRBD2 | TRBJ2-1 | TRBV6-5 | NA | CASSRTSGSLDEQFF | TGTGCCAGCAGCAGGACTAGCGGGAGTTTGGATGAGCAGTTCTTC
NA | TRBJ2-2 | TRBV5-4 | NA | CASSRTENTGELFF | TGTGCCAGCAGCCGGACCGAGAACACCGGGGAGCTGTTTTTT
NA | TRBJ2-2 | TRBV3-1/TRBV3-2 | NA | CASSSRGPGELFF | TGTGCCAGCAGCTCCCGGGGACCCGGGGAGCTGTTTTTT
NA | TRBJ1-2 | TRBV24-1 | NA | CATSDFGVDGYTF | TGTGCCACCAGTGATTTCGGGGTGGATGGCTACACCTTC
NA | TRBJ1-1 | TRBV14 | NA | CASSRWDKGTEAFF | TGTGCCAGCAGCCGGTGGGACAAGGGGACTGAAGCTTTCTTT
NA | TRBJ1-1 | TRBV20-1 | NA | CSASEPRAGDTEAFF | TGCAGTGCTAGTGAACCCCGGGCGGGAGACACTGAAGCTTTCTTT
NA | TRBJ2-2 | TRBV7-3 | NA | CASSPGRDTGELFF | TGTGCCAGCTCCCCAGGGCGGGACACCGGGGAGCTGTTTTTT
NA | TRBJ1-1 | TRBV28 | NA | CASSFGGAEAFF | TGTGCCAGCAGTTTTGGAGGGGCTGAAGCTTTCTTT
NA | TRBJ1-1 | TRBV28 | NA | CASSLGGQLNTEAFF | TGTGCCAGCAGTTTAGGAGGACAGCTGAACACTGAAGCTTTCTTT
TRBD1 | TRBJ2-7 | TRBV11-2 | NA | CASRSPGQGSYEQYF | TGTGCCAGCAGATCCCCGGGACAGGGCTCCTACGAGCAGTACTTC
NA | TRBJ2-4 | TRBV28 | NA | CATRGIAKNIQYF | TGTGCCACTCGGGGAATAGCCAAAAACATTCAGTACTTC
NA | TRBJ2-2 | TRBV9 | NA | CASSVENTGELFF | TGTGCCAGCAGCGTAGAAAACACCGGGGAGCTGTTTTTT
NA | TRBJ1-2 | TRBV4-1 | few | CASSQDARGNSGYTF | TGCGCCAGCAGCCAAGACGCTCGGGGGAATAGTGGCTACACCTTC